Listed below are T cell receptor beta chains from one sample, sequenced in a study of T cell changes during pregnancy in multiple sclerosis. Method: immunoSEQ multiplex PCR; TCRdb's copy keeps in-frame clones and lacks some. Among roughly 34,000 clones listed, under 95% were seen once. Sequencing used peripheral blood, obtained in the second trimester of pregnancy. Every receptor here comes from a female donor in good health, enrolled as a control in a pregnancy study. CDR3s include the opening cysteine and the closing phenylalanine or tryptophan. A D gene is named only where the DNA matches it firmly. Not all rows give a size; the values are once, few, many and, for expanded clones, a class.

CDR3 DNA: TGTGCCAGCAGTTTACGGCCTAGCGGAACCCAAGAGACCCAGTACTTC
CDR3 protein: CASSLRPSGTQETQYF
clone size: .
D gene: TRBD2
V gene: TRBV27
J gene: TRBJ2-5

CDR3 DNA: TGTGCCACCTCGGTGGGGGCGGCAGAGACCCAGTACTTC
CDR3 protein: CATSVGAAETQYF
clone size: .
D gene: .
V gene: TRBV18
J gene: TRBJ2-5

CDR3 DNA: TGTGCCAGTAGTATAGGGGACAGGGGGTCCTACGAGCAGTACTTC
CDR3 protein: CASSIGDRGSYEQYF
clone size: .
D gene: TRBD1
V gene: TRBV19
J gene: TRBJ2-7

CDR3 DNA: TGTGCCAGCAGTGTCGACAGGGTGCAGGAAAAACTGTTTTTT
CDR3 protein: CASSVDRVQEKLFF
clone size: .
D gene: TRBD1
V gene: TRBV2
J gene: TRBJ1-4

CDR3 DNA: TGTGCCAGCATTAGCGGGGGGCCGGGAGAGACCCAGTACTTC
CDR3 protein: CASISGGPGETQYF
clone size: .
D gene: .
V gene: TRBV12-1
J gene: TRBJ2-5

CDR3 DNA: TGTGCCAGCAGCCAATTGGCTAGGGTCCCGGACAGGGGGGACTTCTACGAGCAGTACTTC
CDR3 protein: CASSQLARVPDRGDFYEQYF
clone size: .
D gene: TRBD1
V gene: TRBV14
J gene: TRBJ2-7

CDR3 DNA: TGTGCCAGCAGGACAGGGGGTATATCTGGAAACACCATATATTTT
CDR3 protein: CASRTGGISGNTIYF
clone size: .
D gene: TRBD1
V gene: TRBV28
J gene: TRBJ1-3

CDR3 DNA: TGTGCCAGCAGCCGCGGCGGGGGGCCATCTAACTATGGCTACACCTTC
CDR3 protein: CASSRGGGPSNYGYTF
clone size: .
D gene: .
V gene: TRBV7-9
J gene: TRBJ1-2

CDR3 DNA: TGTGCCTGGACGGGACAGGGACCCTACGAGCAGTACTTC
CDR3 protein: CAWTGQGPYEQYF
clone size: .
D gene: TRBD1
V gene: TRBV30
J gene: TRBJ2-7

CDR3 DNA: TGTGCCAGCAGCCAAGTCGGGGACAGGGGAAATGGCTACACCTTC
CDR3 protein: CASSQVGDRGNGYTF
clone size: once
D gene: TRBD1
V gene: TRBV14
J gene: TRBJ1-2

CDR3 DNA: TGTGCCAGCAGCTTAGGGGGACTAGCGGACAATGAGCAGTTCTTC
CDR3 protein: CASSLGGLADNEQFF
clone size: once
D gene: TRBD2
V gene: TRBV7-6
J gene: TRBJ2-1

CDR3 DNA: TGTGCCAGCAGTTGGCTAGCCCCGGTCTACAATGAGCAGTTCTTC
CDR3 protein: CASSWLAPVYNEQFF
clone size: once
D gene: .
V gene: TRBV27
J gene: TRBJ2-1

CDR3 DNA: TGTGCCAGCACCCTGACAGGAGGTGAAAAACTGTTTTTT
CDR3 protein: CASTLTGGEKLFF
clone size: .
D gene: .
V gene: TRBV28
J gene: TRBJ1-4

CDR3 DNA: TGTGCCAGCAGCGTAGGGGCTACGAACACCGGGGAGCTGTTTTTT
CDR3 protein: CASSVGATNTGELFF
clone size: .
D gene: .
V gene: TRBV9
J gene: TRBJ2-2

CDR3 DNA: TGTGCCAGTGAGCCACGGGGGTATAGCAATCAGCCCCAGCATTTT
CDR3 protein: CASEPRGYSNQPQHF
clone size: .
D gene: .
V gene: TRBV19
J gene: TRBJ1-5